One and the same sample provided the 13 T cell receptor beta chains below, sequenced in a study of blood T cell repertoires in COVID-19. The table came from immunoSEQ multiplex PCR; TCRdb's copy has only in-frame clones and leaves some out. Among some 180,000 clones, about 83% were seen once, and the ten largest hold around 2.9%. The sequencing input was PBMCs or T cells enriched from blood (not recorded which). Receptors were obtained from a woman aged 30 to 39 who had been exposed to COVID-19.

V is TRBV3-1 (or the pseudogene TRBV3-2) and J is TRBJ1-1; D might be TRBD1 (6 bases). The V end was cut by 3 bases, the J end by 2 bases, with 10 bases between. The CDR3 has 14 amino acids. CDR1 is LGHDT, CDR2 YNNKEL, per germline (reference sequence). CDR3 region: CASSQQGINTEAFF. The CDR3 nucleotides read TGTGCCAGCAGCCAGCAGGGGATTAACACTGAAGCTTTCTTT.

A single count supports this clone. The chain couples TRBV30 to TRBJ1-1; TRBD1 is a possible D gene (6 bases). With 2 bases removed from V and 5 bases from J, the gap between germline ends came to 18 bases. CDR1 is GTSNPN, CDR2 SVGIG, per germline (reference sequence). This CDR3 comprises 15 residues. This CDR3 is CAWSPRPQGRTEAFF. The CDR3 coding sequence is TGTGCCTGGAGTCCTAGACCACAGGGTAGGACTGAAGCTTTCTTT.

The chain recombines TRBV19 with TRBJ1-6, with a tentative D call TRBD1 (6 bases). Trimming cost V 7 bases and J 12 bases, with 19 bases left between them. This CDR3 has 14 residues. The germline CDR1 and CDR2 sequences are LNHDA and SQIVND (reference sequence). The CDR3 here is CASNSDSMGRPLHF. Here the CDR3 DNA reads TGTGCCAGTAATTCGGACAGTATGGGCCGACCCCTCCACTTT. Drawing the rest from reference TRBV19 and TRBJ1-6, the complete variable domain is DGGITQSPKYLFRKEGQNVTLSCEQNLNHDAMYWYRQDPGQGLRLIYYSQIVNDFQKGDIAEGYSVSREKKESFPLTVTSAQKNPTAFYLCASNSDSMGRPLHFGNGTRLTVT.

This sequence joins TRBV5-4 and TRBJ1-2; D not certain. The CDR3 has 14 residues. The germline CDR1 and CDR2 sequences are SGHNT and YYREEE (reference sequence). V was pared by 2 bases and J by 0 bases, with 8 bases between. In DNA, the CDR3 is TGTGCCAGCAGCTTTCATCCCACTAACTATGGCTACACCTTC. Amino acids: CASSFHPTNYGYTF.

Notes on this clone: The sample has other DNA sequences that encode this CDR3 too. The chain carries TRBV7-9 and TRBJ1-2; unclear D gene. V lost 4 bases and J 0 bases, leaving 6 bases between the germline ends. The CDR3 has 13 amino acids. In germline, CDR1 is SEHNR, CDR2 FQNEAQ (reference sequence). In DNA, the CDR3 is TGTGCCAGCAGCTCCGGTACTAACTATGGCTACACCTTC. Translated: CASSSGTNYGYTF. The full variable domain, its missing parts supplied by reference TRBV7-9 and TRBJ1-2, is DTGVSQNPRHKITKRGQNVTFRCDPISEHNRLYWYRQTLGQGPEFLTYFQNEAQLEKSRLLSDRFSAERPKGSFSTLEIQRTEQGDSAMYLCASSSGTNYGYTFGSGTRLTVV.

This chain connects TRBV7-8 to TRBJ1-3; D ambiguous. The germline gives CDR1 SGHVS, CDR2 FQNEAQ. CDR3 length: 19 residues. With 0 bases removed from V and 4 bases from J, the gap between germline ends came to 22 bases. For the CDR3, the DNA is TGTGCCAGCAGCTTAGCTTACAGCCACGATTCTGGATCAGGAAACACCATATATTTT. The encoded protein is CASSLAYSHDSGSGNTIYF.

The chain employs TRBV10-3 and TRBJ1-6; D may be TRBD1 (6 bases). Between the trimmed V and J ends, which lost 0 bases and 5 bases, there was a span of 14 bases. The CDR3 covers 17 residues. Germline values: CDR1 ENHRY, CDR2 SYGVKD. CDR3 DNA: TGTGCCATCAGTGAGTCGAGTGGTGGGGGCGATAATTCACCCCTCCACTTT. Its protein product is CAISESSGGGDNSPLHF.

The chain joins TRBV14 to TRBJ2-2; 9 nucleotides align to TRBD1. This CDR3 is 16 amino acids long. Losses at the gene ends were 6 bases for V and 5 bases for J; bases not matched to a gene: 10. Germline V gene sequence: CDR1 SGHDN, CDR2 FVKESK. The CDR3 spells CASRPTGGLGTGELFF. CDR3 bases: TGTGCCAGCAGACCCACAGGGGGCCTAGGGACCGGGGAGCTGTTTTTT.

The gene calls are TRBV4-3 and TRBJ1-2, with 10 bases fitting TRBD1. V gave up 1 base and J gave up 8 bases; unmatched junction bases: 7. The CDR3 spans 15 residues. Germline CDR1 and CDR2: LGHNA and YSLEER. The CDR3 nucleotides read TGCGCCAGCAGCCAAGGACAGGGGGCGGGAGAGGGCTACACCTTC. It is translated as CASSQGQGAGEGYTF.

This chain joins TRBV12-3 or TRBV12-4 and TRBJ1-1, with TRBD1 matching over 8 bases. J gave up 7 bases and V 3 bases, and 1 base lay outside the gene matches. The CDR3 sequence is 12 residues long. The chain's CDR3 is CASSLTGDEAFF. The CDR3 DNA reads as TGTGCCAGCAGTTTGACAGGGGATGAAGCTTTCTTT.

V gene TRBV18 combines with J gene TRBJ2-7; 7 bases are shared with TRBD2. Germline V gene sequence: CDR1 KGHSH, CDR2 LQKENI. There are 15 residues in the CDR3. The trim removed 1 base at V and 6 bases at J, leaving 9 bases unmatched. For the CDR3, the DNA is TGTGCCAGCTCACCACTCCCCGGGGGGACCGGCGAGCAGTACTTC. This sequence encodes CASSPLPGGTGEQYF.

The rearrangement joins TRBV7-2 to TRBJ2-7; D call uncertain. The V gene lost 2 bases and the J gene lost 2 bases, with 13 bases spanning the gap. The CDR3 loop spans 15 amino acids. Germline CDR1 reads SGHTA; CDR2 reads FQGNSA. CDR3 nucleotide sequence: TGTGCCAGCAGCTTAAGGCAGGTAAATACCTACGAGCAGTACTTC. Its protein product is CASSLRQVNTYEQYF.

This clone was counted only a few times. The chain joins TRBV6-1 to TRBJ2-4, with D perhaps matching TRBD1 (5 bases). Germline assignment: CDR1 MNHNS and CDR2 SASEGT. The CDR3 extends over 16 amino acids. Trimming pared 3 bases from V and 0 bases from J, leaving 12 bases between. The CDR3 DNA reads as TGTGCCAGCAGTGATAAACCGACAGTAGCCAAAAACATTCAGTACTTC. Translated: CASSDKPTVAKNIQYF.